The entry below describes one TCR beta chain. Its specificity is not known. TCRdb's table, derived via immunoSEQ multiplex PCR, lists solely in-frame clones and lacks some. The repertoire holds 40,000 or so clones, with 75% to 90% as singletons. The data derive from a study of PD-1 blockade in mismatch repair-deficient tumors. Findings and limits, study-wide: Rapid post-treatment expansion, then contraction, generally preceding radiologic response, marked tumor-resident clones.

The CDR3 extends over 12 amino acids. V was clipped by 8 bases and J by 5 bases, with 12 bases between them. The germline CDR1 and CDR2 sequences are LNHNV and YYDKDF (reference sequence). The chain employs TRBV15 and TRBJ1-2, with a possible D match to TRBD1 (6 bases). The receptor comes from an adult with mismatch repair-deficient cancer. Sequenced material: PBMCs, taken around 38 weeks after starting pembrolizumab. The CDR3 loop reads CATSGGNYGYTF. The CDR3 DNA sequence: TGTGCCACCTCGGGGGGCAATTATGGCTACACCTTC. Combining the CDR3 with reference TRBV15 and TRBJ1-2 gives the whole variable domain DAMVIQNPRYQVTQFGKPVTLSCSQTLNHNVMYWYQQKSSQAPKLLFHYYDKDFNNEADTPDNFQSRRPNTSFCFLDIRSPGLGDTAMYLCATSGGNYGYTFGSGTRLTVV.